Sequencing of this T cell receptor beta chain was carried out in a study of Graves' ophthalmopathy and Graves' hyperthyroidism. From germline, CDR1 is KGHDR and CDR2 SFDVKD. Trimming removed 7 bases from V and 7 bases from J; junction bases left unmatched: 9. This CDR3 is 14 amino acids long. CDR3 regions of TCR beta were amplified from RNA transcripts. The first-round RT-PCR employed HTBI primers together with the Qiagen OneStep RT-PCR kit. A multiplex PCR was then performed as the second round. A single record per CDR3 protein comes from TCRdb applying MiXCR to the multiplex PCR reads. The sample yields around 470,000 distinct CDR3 sequences, approximately 14% seen once. This clonotype was seen at least ten times. The missing conserved phenylalanine or tryptophan at the end of this CDR3 makes a read error likely.

The chain is built from TRBV24-1 and TRBJ1-2, with 9 positions matching TRBD1. The sample was blood. The sequence was obtained from a woman younger than 45 with Graves' ophthalmopathy. This CDR3 is CATSPGTGIGGYTL. CDR3 in DNA: TGTGCCACCAGCCCCGGGACAGGGATAGGTGGCTACACCCTC.